Sequencing of this T cell receptor (beta chain) was carried out in a study of cytomegalovirus exposure and HLA in healthy donors listed by TCRdb under 2017. About the investigation overall: According to an earlier analysis of 550 to 750 of the donors, about 170 million T cells yielded approximately 120 million unique TCR beta sequences and about 280 Gb of sequence data. An early release that covered more than 550 HLA-typed donors contained about 300 gigabases of sequencing data and tens of millions of unique TCR sequences. Of the roughly 400 genotyped donors, about 80% fell in the genetic ancestry cluster associated with self-reported Caucasian donors. The aim of the study was to test whether cataloging public T cell receptors could identify signatures of past pathogen exposure. The study profiled the T cell repertoires of more than 500 subjects by immunosequencing and related them to cytomegalovirus serostatus. A separate validation cohort of roughly 130 different subjects was used in addition to the roughly 640-subject first cohort. To predict cytomegalovirus infection status, the study brought together high-throughput TCR immunosequencing, statistical association of individual TCRs with disease status, and machine learning. A later analysis re-examined previously published TCR beta repertoires from about 700 donors and added high-resolution HLA genotyping to investigate patterns of TCR occurrence. Rather than drawing on any new phenotypic data, the later analysis identified candidate immune exposures from TCR beta sequences and the way those sequences occurred across donors. In an earlier analysis of 587 of the donors, high-throughput TCR beta sequencing was used to judge whether each TCR beta V gene segment behaved as functional or pseudogenic. Donor age, sex, ethnicity and CMV serostatus were compiled together with the repertoire data. In a later genetic analysis, genome-wide SNP genotypes for about 55% of the 666 donors were used, and that subset was treated as a discovery cohort. All discovery cohort repertoires had been generated on a single sequencing platform. HLA typing covered class I and class II loci at four-digit resolution. The number of donors typed differed by locus, with roughly 629-640 for A, B, C, DRB1 and DQB1, roughly 550 for DQA1, 606 for DPA1, and some 440 for DPB1. A handful of DR-DQ haplotypes were handled as single units for association and clustering because linkage in the cohort was strong. Across about 380 genotyped donors of the cohort, an average of roughly 250,000 unique TCR beta nucleotide sequences per donor were sequenced, and roughly 20% of those sequences were non-productive.

The cohort was made up of hundreds of healthy bone marrow donors. At the time of sampling, all cohort members were nominally healthy, though unrecorded immune exposures were likely present. The donor was CMV seropositive and belonged to the group of 250 to 350 seropositive cohort members. A peripheral blood sample was provided by each donor, and peripheral blood mononuclear cells were used for TCR beta sequencing. The Qiagen DNeasy Blood Extraction Kit was used to extract genomic DNA from the blood cell samples. Concerning this clone itself: The specificity of this receptor is unknown. It has no much larger one-base neighbor in the sample; base qualities were not kept.

CDR3 length: 14 amino acids, cysteine to phenylalanine. The sequence is cut down to CDR3 DNA, 42 bases in frame from base 1. V trim: 6 bases; J trim: 1 base; unmatched bases: 3. CDR1 and CDR2 were assigned from the germline V gene as MNHNS and SASEGT. Library preparation was by the immunoSEQ multiplex PCR assay. For the multiplex PCR, a mixture combining 60 forward primers for TCR Vbeta segments and 13 reverse primers for TCR Jbeta segments was used. The CDR3 region of rearranged TCR beta genes was amplified from genomic DNA with a multiplex PCR assay. Amplified TCR beta libraries were sequenced as 87-base-pair reads on the Illumina HiSeq System. In the source study's methods: A later analysis tallied around 82 million unique TCR beta chains across the approximately 670 repertoires, and around 12 million of those chains were shared by two or more donors. To remove PCR and sequencing errors, raw reads were error-corrected and collapsed into unique sequences using a nearest-neighbor algorithm that merged closely related sequences. CDR3 sequences were aligned to IMGT reference sequences to assign V, D and J gene segments. Each retained sequence needed at least a six-nucleotide match to both a V gene segment and a J gene segment. Rearrangements were called productive when the CDR3 lacked stop codons and stayed in frame with V and J; all others were non-productive. Following IMGT convention, CDR3 was defined as the stretch from the second conserved V-encoded cysteine up to the conserved J-encoded phenylalanine. The earlier analysis of 500 to 750 of the donors excluded any sequence lacking an unambiguous match to a single V gene segment. In an earlier analysis of some 590 of the donors, V segments were called functional above 56.7% productive rearrangements and were called segregating when the between-donor standard deviation exceeded 5%. To diagnose cytomegalovirus status from the catalog of TCR beta chain sequences, a statistical classification framework was built. A later analysis assigned V and J genes by comparing TCR nucleotide sequences with IMGT/GENE-DB human TR gene sequences. In a later analysis, CDR3 sequences and most-parsimonious VDJ recombination scenarios were assigned using the TCRdist pipeline. A later analysis defined each TCR beta chain by its CDR3 amino acid sequence plus V-gene family, and excluded reads lacking a unique V-gene family. As a way to deal with suspected cross-contamination and a sequencing artifact, a later analysis dropped roughly 620 nucleotide sequences that were highly shared and had low generation probability. A later analysis calculated a clonal expansion index for each public chain from normalized within-repertoire ranks of inferred template counts. In a later analysis, generation probabilities were computed using a VDJ recombination model fitted to out-of-frame rearrangements, and the results were checked against IGoR. In a later analysis, TCR-TCR, TCR-HLA and TCR-CMV co-occurrence was scored with hypergeometric tests, and a repertoire-size bias correction was applied to TCR pairs. A later analysis estimated false discovery rates by permuting HLA or CMV assignments 20 times. In a later analysis, co-occurring TCRs were grouped using DBSCAN, with TCRdist sequence similarity added in when clustering inside HLA-allele-positive subsets. Repertoires with fewer than 30,000 or more than 120,000 public chains, plus five repertoires with anomalous nucleotide sharing, were excluded from co-occurrence clustering. Here the immuneACCESS table is served through TCRdb, limited to in-frame sequences with V and J called. Missing clones are a known gap in these copies; in checked studies unresolved V genes cover under half, and the rest lacks a known reason. That table gives V, J and clone size, and the DNA gave D and trimming. This sample lists around 180,000 clones; around 83% were detected once. The top ten clonotypes cover 1% to 1.5% of the sample.

Overall study outcomes, separate from this receptor: According to the authors, the approach could potentially be generalized to other disease states and immunological phenotypes. According to a later analysis, most CMV-associated TCR beta chains appeared to be HLA-restricted, and the HLA associations seemed to be driven largely by CMV exposure. Cytomegalovirus status was reported to be diagnosed by the classifier with high specificity and sensitivity in both the original and validation cohorts. Across donors, most TCR sequences were observed very rarely, whereas some public TCRs were present in many individuals. An earlier analysis of several hundred of the donors showed that most TCR beta V segments appeared in productive rearrangements either about 87% or about 30% of the time, which broadly matched IMGT annotations. The cohort was sequenced for TCR beta chains only, and without alpha or paired-chain data the features that could be detected were limited. Because some donors lacked HLA typing at each locus, the association tests relied only on the typed subset. A later analysis associated 16,951 TCR beta sequences with specific HLA alleles at a false discovery rate of 0.05. When HLA alleles, especially DR and DQ, strongly co-occurred, attributing TCR associations to individual alleles was difficult. Several of the top co-occurrence clusters appeared to be linked to parvovirus B19, influenza, CMV and Epstein-Barr virus, according to a later analysis. A later analysis found that HLA-associated TCR beta chains were more clonally expanded and had lower generation probabilities than equally common non-associated chains. Immune exposure information for the cohort was limited to CMV serostatus. Presence/absence analyses assumed roughly uniform sequencing depth across donors, an assumption that may not hold. A later genetic analysis reported fewer N-insertions in productive TCRs among donors in an Asian-associated ancestry cluster than the roughly 620-donor mean. A later genetic analysis associated a missense DCLRE1C variant with V-gene and J-gene trimming of TCR beta chains, and an independent cohort replicated the association. Because counts were too low, roughly 16 rarely observed V segments, including chromosome 9 orphons, were excluded from the earlier analysis of 587 of the donors. A later analysis found that TCR association rates varied across HLA loci, with DRB1 alleles showing the most associated TCRs and HLA-C alleles the fewest. A further reported finding was that TCR beta sequences accurately predicted the HLA-A and HLA-B alleles for most subjects in the first cohort. Some IMGT-functional V segments, including TRBV6-2 and TRBV6-3, could not be told apart with the 87-base-pair reads, so those segments were excluded. A few of the identified cytomegalovirus-associated TCR beta chains were confirmed in vitro to be specific for cytomegalovirus antigens. A cluster of highly shared sequence variants was judged likely to be a technical artifact of the sequencing pipeline. Correlated functional status among segregating V segments might be attributable to linkage disequilibrium, but an unknown experimental factor could not be ruled out. A total of 164 TCR beta chains were listed by the study as associated with cytomegalovirus.

The sequenced material came from PBMCs. The clonotype originates from a girl aged 2-10 years in good health and CMV-seropositive. The chain joins TRBV6-1 to TRBJ1-5; 7 middle bases align to TRBD1. Read as DNA, the sequence is TGTGCCAGCAGGCCGACAGGGAGCAATCAGCCCCAGCATTTT. It translates as CASRPTGSNQPQHF.